This passage covers 3 T cell receptor beta chains from one sample sequenced in a study of cytomegalovirus exposure and HLA in healthy donors. The PCR used 60 Vbeta and 13 Jbeta primers. Only in-frame clones appear in the TCRdb table, and some are missing; sequencing was by immunoSEQ multiplex PCR. The sample contains 80,000 or so clones, 72% of which appear only once. Sequenced input: PBMCs. The receptors originated from a man in his 60s in good health and CMV-seropositive.

This clone was detected a few times. V is TRBV30 and J is TRBJ1-1, with TRBD1 as a possible D gene (5 bases). V was cut by 4 bases and J by 1 base, with 13 bases left in between. Germline V gene data show CDR1 as GTSNPN and CDR2 as SVGIG (reference sequence). CDR3 length equals 14 residues. CDR3 loop: CAWKVGPSNTEAFF. CDR3 nucleotide sequence: TGTGCCTGGAAAGTGGGGCCCTCGAACACTGAAGCTTTCTTT. The variable domain in full, completed from reference TRBV30 and TRBJ1-1, reads SQTIHQWPATLVQPVGSPLSLECTVEGTSNPNLYWYRQAAGRGLQLLFYSVGIGQISSEVPQNLSASRPQDRQFILSSKKLLLSDSGFYLCAWKVGPSNTEAFFGQGTRLTVV.

The chain has TRBV28 and TRBJ2-5; 7 bases align to TRBD2. The CDR3 is 14 residues long. Germline CDR1 and CDR2: MDHEN and SYDVKM. V lost 5 bases to trimming and J lost 2 bases; unmatched junction nucleotides: 5. CDR3 nucleotide sequence: TGTGCCAGCAGTCTGGGAGGGATACAAGAGACCCAGTACTTC. Translated, it gives CASSLGGIQETQYF. The variable domain in full, completed from reference TRBV28 and TRBJ2-5, reads DVKVTQSSRYLVKRTGEKVFLECVQDMDHENMFWYRQDPGLGLRLIYFSYDVKMKEKGDIPEGYSVSREKKERFSLILESASTNQTSMYLCASSLGGIQETQYFGPGTRLLVL.

The chain employs TRBV5-8 and TRBJ2-2, with D tentatively TRBD1 (5 bases). This CDR3 comprises 11 residues. Trimming removed 4 bases from V and 9 bases from J, with 7 bases in between. The V gene's germline CDR1 is SGHTS and CDR2 YDEGEE. CDR3 sequence: CASSRGRELFF. DNA for the CDR3: TGTGCCAGCAGCAGGGGCAGGGAGCTGTTTTTT.